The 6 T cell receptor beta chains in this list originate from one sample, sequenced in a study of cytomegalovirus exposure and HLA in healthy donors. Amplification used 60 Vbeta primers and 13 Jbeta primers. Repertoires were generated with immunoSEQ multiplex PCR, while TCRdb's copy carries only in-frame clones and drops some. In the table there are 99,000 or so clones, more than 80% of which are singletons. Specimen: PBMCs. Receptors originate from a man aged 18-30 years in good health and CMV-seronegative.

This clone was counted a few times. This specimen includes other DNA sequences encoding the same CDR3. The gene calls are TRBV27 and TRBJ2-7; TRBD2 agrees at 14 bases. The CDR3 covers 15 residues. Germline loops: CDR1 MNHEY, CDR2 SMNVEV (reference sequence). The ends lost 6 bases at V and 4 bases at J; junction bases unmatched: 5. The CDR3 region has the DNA TGTGCCAGCAGAGGGACTAGCGGGAGTATTTACGAGCAGTACTTC. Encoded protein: CASRGTSGSIYEQYF.

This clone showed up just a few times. This CDR3 is CASSALGTRLTDTQYF. In DNA form, the CDR3 reads TGTGCCAGCAGCGCTCTAGGGACTAGACTGACAGATACGCAGTATTTT. The genes are TRBV9 and TRBJ2-3, with TRBD2 identical over 8 bases. CDR1 and CDR2 (germline): SGDLS, YYNGEE. With 3 bases clipped from V and 3 bases from J, the junction kept 9 bases outside the gene matches. The CDR3 is 16 residues long.

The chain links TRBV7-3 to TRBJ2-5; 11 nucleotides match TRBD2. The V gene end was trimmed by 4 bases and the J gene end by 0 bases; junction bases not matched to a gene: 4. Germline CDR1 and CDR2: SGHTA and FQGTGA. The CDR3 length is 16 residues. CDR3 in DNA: TGTGCCAGCAGCTCAGGGACTAGCGGTTACCAAGAGACCCAGTACTTC. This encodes CASSSGTSGYQETQYF.

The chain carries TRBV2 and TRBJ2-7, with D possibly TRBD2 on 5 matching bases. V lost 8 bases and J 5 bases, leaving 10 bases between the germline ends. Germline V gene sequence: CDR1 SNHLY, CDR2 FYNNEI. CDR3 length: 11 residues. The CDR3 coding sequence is TGTGCCAGCCTGACGGGGAACGAGCAGTACTTC. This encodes CASLTGNEQYF.

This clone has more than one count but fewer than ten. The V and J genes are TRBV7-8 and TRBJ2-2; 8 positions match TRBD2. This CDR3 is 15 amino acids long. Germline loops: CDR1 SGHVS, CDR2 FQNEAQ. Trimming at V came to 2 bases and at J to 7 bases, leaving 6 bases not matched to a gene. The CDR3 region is CASSLLGLGGGELFF. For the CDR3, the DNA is TGTGCCAGCAGCTTATTGGGACTAGGGGGCGGGGAGCTGTTTTTT.

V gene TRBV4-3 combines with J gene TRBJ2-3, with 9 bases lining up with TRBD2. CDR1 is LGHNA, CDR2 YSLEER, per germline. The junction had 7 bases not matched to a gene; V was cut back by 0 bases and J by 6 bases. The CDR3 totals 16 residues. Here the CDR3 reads CASSQDRGLAGDTQYF. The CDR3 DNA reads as TGCGCCAGCAGCCAAGATAGGGGACTAGCAGGGGATACGCAGTATTTT.